The present TCR beta chain was sequenced within a study of beta chain features in type 1 diabetes. Every isolated RNA sample was fully reverse transcribed, so sequencing captured expressed TCRB transcripts. The table came from immunoSEQ multiplex PCR; TCRdb's copy has only in-frame clones and leaves some out. This table holds some 900,000 clones, about a sixth found once. The specimen was naive CD4+ T cells from blood. This TCR was recovered from a woman between 18 and 29 years old in good health.

The CDR3 is CASLNRASNQPQHF. In nucleotides, the CDR3 is TGTGCCAGTTTGAACAGGGCGAGCAATCAGCCCCAGCATTTT. The V call is TRBV19, the J call TRBJ1-5, with D tentatively TRBD1 (6 bases). The V end was cut by 8 bases, the J end by 1 base, with 12 bases between. The CDR3 length is 14 residues. In germline, CDR1 is LNHDA, CDR2 SQIVND (reference sequence).